This T cell receptor beta chain emerged from a study of blood T cell repertoires in COVID-19. The CDR3 is 13 amino acids. Germline lookup yields CDR1 LNHDA and CDR2 SQIVND (reference sequence). Trimming shortened V by 5 bases and J by 1 base, and 8 bases separated the two germline ends. This table comes from immunoSEQ multiplex PCR, and its TCRdb copy is limited to in-frame clones, with some not included. The data hold around 220,000 clones, with roughly 84% observed a single time. This clonotype was obtained from a woman aged 40 to 50 with active or convalescent COVID-19. This chain uses TRBV19 with TRBJ1-1; D unresolved. The sample taken for sequencing was peripheral blood. This CDR3 is CASSAGENTEAFF. CDR3 bases: TGTGCCAGTAGTGCCGGGGAGAACACTGAAGCTTTCTTT.